This TCR beta chain was recovered during a study of spatial heterogeneity in lung cancer. Turning to the study itself: In the raw reads, each unique TCR and UMI combination was present more than ten times on average.

Noted time point: sample taken at primary tumor resection. Extraction of whole RNA from tumor, nontumor lung or frozen PBMC preceded unsorted sequencing. The cohort: approximately 66 early-stage, untreated non-small cell lung cancer patients. The CDR3 runs to 13 residues. Trimming removed 2 bases at V and 3 bases at J, with 8 bases between. Germline-derived CDR1 and CDR2 are SGHRS and YFSETQ. Individual TCR cDNA molecules each bore their own unique molecular identifier. TCRdb used MiXCR to reprocess the 5' RACE reads, holding one entry per CDR3 protein. The data hold approximately 81,000 distinct CDR3 sequences, with 10% to 15% observed a single time.

This TCR derives from a male donor with early-stage non-small cell lung cancer. This material consisted of PBMCs, taken at surgery. The V call is TRBV5-1, the J call TRBJ2-5, with D perhaps TRBD1 (5 bases). CDR3 amino acids: CASSLGVEETQYF. CDR3 nucleotide sequence: TGCGCCAGCAGCTTAGGGGTCGAAGAGACCCAGTACTTC.